This T cell receptor (beta chain) derives from a study of identical twins. Study-wide results and caveats: Analyses based on zero insertions could be partly confounded by invariant MAIT and iNKT cells.

The V gene end was trimmed by 4 bases and the J gene end by 5 bases; junction bases not matched to a gene: 4. Germline V gene lookup returns CDR1 DFQATT and CDR2 SNEGSKA (reference sequence). The CDR3 is 13 residues long. Via MiXCR, TCRdb re-called the 5' RACE reads, giving one row per CDR3 protein. The table lists approximately 700,000 distinct CDR3 sequences, about 20% of them singletons, with roughly 14% in the top ten. About this clonotype itself: Its antigen is undetermined.

The sample was also reused in another study, on T cells expressing NK-cell markers.

V and J are TRBV20-1 and TRBJ2-5; 10 bases align to TRBD2. Material for sequencing was PBMCs. The TCR comes from a young woman in good health. The CDR3 is CSATLLAGETQYF. In DNA, the CDR3 is TGCAGTGCTACCCTACTAGCGGGGGAGACCCAGTACTTC.